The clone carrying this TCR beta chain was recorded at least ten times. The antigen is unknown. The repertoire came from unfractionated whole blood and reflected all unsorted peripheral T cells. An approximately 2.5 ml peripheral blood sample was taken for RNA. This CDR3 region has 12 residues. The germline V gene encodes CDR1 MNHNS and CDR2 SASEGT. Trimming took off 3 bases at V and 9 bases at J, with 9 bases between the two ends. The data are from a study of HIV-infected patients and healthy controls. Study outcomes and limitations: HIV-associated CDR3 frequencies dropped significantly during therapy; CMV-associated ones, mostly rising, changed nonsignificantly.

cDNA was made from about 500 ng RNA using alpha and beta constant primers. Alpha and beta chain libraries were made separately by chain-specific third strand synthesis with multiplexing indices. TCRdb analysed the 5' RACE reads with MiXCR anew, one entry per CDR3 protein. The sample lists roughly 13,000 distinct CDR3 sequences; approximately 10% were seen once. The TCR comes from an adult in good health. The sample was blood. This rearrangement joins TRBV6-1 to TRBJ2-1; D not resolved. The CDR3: CASSERNTEQFF. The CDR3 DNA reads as TGTGCCAGCAGTGAGCGTAACACTGAGCAGTTCTTC.